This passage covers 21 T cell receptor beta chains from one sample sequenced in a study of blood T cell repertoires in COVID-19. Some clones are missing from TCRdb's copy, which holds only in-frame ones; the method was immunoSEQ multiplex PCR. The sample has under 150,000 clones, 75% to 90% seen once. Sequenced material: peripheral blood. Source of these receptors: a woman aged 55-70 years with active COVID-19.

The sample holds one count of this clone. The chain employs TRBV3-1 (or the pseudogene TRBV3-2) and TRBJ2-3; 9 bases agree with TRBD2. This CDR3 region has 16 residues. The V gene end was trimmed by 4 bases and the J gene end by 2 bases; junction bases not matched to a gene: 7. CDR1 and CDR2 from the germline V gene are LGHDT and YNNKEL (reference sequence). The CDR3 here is CASSPLAGVSTDTQYF. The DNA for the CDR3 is TGTGCCAGCAGCCCGTTAGCGGGAGTCTCCACAGATACGCAGTATTTT.

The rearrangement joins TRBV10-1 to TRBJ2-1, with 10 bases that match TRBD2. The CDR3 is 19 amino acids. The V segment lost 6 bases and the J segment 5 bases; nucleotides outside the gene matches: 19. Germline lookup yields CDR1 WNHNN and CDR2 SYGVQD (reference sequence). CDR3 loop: CASRTGGLALFLGDNEQFF. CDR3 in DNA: TGCGCCAGCAGGACGGGGGGACTAGCGTTATTCTTAGGTGACAATGAGCAGTTCTTC.

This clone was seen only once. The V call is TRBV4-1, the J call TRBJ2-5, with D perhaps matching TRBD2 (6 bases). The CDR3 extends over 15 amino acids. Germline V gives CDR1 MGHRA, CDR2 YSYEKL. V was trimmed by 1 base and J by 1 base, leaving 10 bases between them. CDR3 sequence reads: CASSQGRGTQETQYF. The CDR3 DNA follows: TGCGCCAGCAGCCAAGGGCGGGGTACCCAAGAGACCCAGTACTTC.

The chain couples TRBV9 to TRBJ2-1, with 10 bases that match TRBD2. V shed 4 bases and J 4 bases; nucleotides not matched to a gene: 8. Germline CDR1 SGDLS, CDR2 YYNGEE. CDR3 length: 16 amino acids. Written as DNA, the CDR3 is TGTGCCAGCAGCCAATTAGCGGGAGGAGGGTACAATGAGCAGTTCTTC. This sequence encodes CASSQLAGGGYNEQFF.

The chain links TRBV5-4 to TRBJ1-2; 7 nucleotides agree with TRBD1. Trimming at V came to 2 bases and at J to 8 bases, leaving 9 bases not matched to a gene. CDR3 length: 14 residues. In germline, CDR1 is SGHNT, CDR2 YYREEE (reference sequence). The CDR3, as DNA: TGTGCCAGCAGCTTAAGACAGACAGGGTCGGGCTACACCTTC. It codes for CASSLRQTGSGYTF. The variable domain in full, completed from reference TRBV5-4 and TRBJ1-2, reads ETGVTQSPTHLIKTRGQQVTLRCSSQSGHNTVSWYQQALGQGPQFIFQYYREEENGRGNFPPRFSGLQFPNYSSELNVNALELDDSALYLCASSLRQTGSGYTFGSGTRLTVV.

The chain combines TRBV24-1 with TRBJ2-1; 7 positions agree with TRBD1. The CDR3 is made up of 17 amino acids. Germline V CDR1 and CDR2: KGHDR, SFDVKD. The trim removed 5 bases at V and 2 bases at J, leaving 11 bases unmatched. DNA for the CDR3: TGTGCCACCAGTGGTTCTCGACAGGGCAGGCCCTACAATGAGCAGTTCTTC. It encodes CATSGSRQGRPYNEQFF.

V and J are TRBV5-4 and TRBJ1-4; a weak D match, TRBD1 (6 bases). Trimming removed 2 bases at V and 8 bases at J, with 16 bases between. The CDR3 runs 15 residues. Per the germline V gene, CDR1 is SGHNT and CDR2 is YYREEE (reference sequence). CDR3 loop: CASSLRTVRGEKLFF. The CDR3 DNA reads TGTGCCAGCAGCTTACGGACAGTCCGAGGGGAAAAACTGTTTTTT.

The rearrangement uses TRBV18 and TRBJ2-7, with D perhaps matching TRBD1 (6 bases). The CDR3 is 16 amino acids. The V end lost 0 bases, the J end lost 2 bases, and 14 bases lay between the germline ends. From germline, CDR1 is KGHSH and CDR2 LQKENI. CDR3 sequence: CASSPPDGGYTYEQYF. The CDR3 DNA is TGTGCCAGCTCACCACCGGATGGGGGCTACACCTACGAGCAGTACTTC.

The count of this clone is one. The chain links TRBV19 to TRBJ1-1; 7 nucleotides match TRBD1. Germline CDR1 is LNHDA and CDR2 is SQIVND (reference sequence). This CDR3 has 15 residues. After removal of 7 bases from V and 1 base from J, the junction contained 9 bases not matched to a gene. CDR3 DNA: TGTGCCAGTACCCAGAGACAGGGCGCGAACACTGAAGCTTTCTTT. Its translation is CASTQRQGANTEAFF.

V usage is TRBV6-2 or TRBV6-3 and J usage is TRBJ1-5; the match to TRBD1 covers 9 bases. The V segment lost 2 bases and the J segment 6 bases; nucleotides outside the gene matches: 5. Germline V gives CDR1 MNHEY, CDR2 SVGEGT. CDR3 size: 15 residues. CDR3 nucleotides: TGTGCCAGCAGTTACACGGGACAGGGATTTCAGCCCCAGCATTTT. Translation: CASSYTGQGFQPQHF.

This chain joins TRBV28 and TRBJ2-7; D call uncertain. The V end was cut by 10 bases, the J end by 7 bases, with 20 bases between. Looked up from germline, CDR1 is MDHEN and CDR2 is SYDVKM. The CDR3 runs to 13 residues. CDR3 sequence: CATHFRITSEQYF. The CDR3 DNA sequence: TGTGCCACTCATTTCAGGATAACCTCAGAGCAGTACTTC. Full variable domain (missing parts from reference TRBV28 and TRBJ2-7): DVKVTQSSRYLVKRTGEKVFLECVQDMDHENMFWYRQDPGLGLRLIYFSYDVKMKEKGDIPEGYSVSREKKERFSLILESASTNQTSMYLCATHFRITSEQYFGPGTRLTVT.

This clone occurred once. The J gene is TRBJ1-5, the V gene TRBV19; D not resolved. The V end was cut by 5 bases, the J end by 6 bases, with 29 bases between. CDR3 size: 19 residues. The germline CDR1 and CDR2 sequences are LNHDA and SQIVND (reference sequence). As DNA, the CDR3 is TGTGCCAGTAGTCTAAATCCTACGGACGCCGCCCGACTAGGTCAGCCCCAGCATTTT. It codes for CASSLNPTDAARLGQPQHF. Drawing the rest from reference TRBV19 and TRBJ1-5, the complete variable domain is DGGITQSPKYLFRKEGQNVTLSCEQNLNHDAMYWYRQDPGQGLRLIYYSQIVNDFQKGDIAEGYSVSREKKESFPLTVTSAQKNPTAFYLCASSLNPTDAARLGQPQHFGDGTRLSIL.

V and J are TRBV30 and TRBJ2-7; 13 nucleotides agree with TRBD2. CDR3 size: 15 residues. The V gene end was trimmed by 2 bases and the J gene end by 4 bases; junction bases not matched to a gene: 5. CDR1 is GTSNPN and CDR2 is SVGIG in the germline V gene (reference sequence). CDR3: CAWSPGLAGVYEQYF. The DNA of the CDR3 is TGTGCCTGGAGTCCAGGACTAGCGGGGGTTTACGAGCAGTACTTC.

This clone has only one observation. CDR3 region: CASSLNPAGLGTDTQYF. The CDR3 bases are TGTGCCAGCAGCTTAAACCCCGCGGGCCTGGGCACAGATACGCAGTATTTT. The chain is built from TRBV7-3 and TRBJ2-3, with a tentative D call TRBD2 (5 bases). V was cut by 1 base and J by 1 base, with 15 bases left in between. Per the germline V gene, CDR1 is SGHTA and CDR2 is FQGTGA. CDR3 length: 17 amino acids.

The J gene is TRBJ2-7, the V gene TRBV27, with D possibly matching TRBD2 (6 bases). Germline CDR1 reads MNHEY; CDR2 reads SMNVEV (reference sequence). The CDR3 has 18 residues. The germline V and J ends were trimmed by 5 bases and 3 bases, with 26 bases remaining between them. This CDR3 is CASSPGLHRGLLGYEQYF. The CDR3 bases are TGTGCCAGCAGTCCGGGACTGCACCGGGGTTTATTAGGCTACGAGCAGTACTTC.

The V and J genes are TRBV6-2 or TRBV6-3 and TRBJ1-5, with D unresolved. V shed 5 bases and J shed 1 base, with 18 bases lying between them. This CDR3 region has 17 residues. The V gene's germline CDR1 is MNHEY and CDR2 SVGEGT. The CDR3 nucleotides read TGTGCCAGCAGTCCCTGGAGGCAGGTCGGCAGCAATCAGCCCCAGCATTTT. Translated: CASSPWRQVGSNQPQHF.

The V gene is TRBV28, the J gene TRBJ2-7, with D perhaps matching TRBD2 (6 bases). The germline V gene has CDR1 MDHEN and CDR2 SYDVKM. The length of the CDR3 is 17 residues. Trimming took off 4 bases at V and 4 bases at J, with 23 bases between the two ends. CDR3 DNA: TGTGCCAGCAGTTCTACCCTAATTCTAGCGAGAGCTTACGAGCAGTACTTC. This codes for CASSSTLILARAYEQYF.

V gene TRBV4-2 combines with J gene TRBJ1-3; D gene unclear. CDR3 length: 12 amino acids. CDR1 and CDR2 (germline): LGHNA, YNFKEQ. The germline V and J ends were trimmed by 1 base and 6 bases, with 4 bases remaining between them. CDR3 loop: CASSQALNTIYF. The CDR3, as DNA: TGTGCCAGCAGCCAAGCTTTAAACACCATATATTTT.

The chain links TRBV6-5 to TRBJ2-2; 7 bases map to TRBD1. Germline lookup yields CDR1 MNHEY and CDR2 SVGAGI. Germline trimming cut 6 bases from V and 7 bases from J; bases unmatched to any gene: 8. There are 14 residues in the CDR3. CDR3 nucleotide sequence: TGTGCCAGCAGGCAGATGTCAGGGGGCGGGGAGCTGTTTTTT. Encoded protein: CASRQMSGGGELFF.

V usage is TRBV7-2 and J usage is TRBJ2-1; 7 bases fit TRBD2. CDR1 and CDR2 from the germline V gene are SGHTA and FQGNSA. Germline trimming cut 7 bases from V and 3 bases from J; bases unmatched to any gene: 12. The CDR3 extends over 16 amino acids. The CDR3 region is CASITDPGGSYNEQFF. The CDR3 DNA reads TGTGCCAGCATTACCGACCCCGGCGGGAGCTACAATGAGCAGTTCTTC.

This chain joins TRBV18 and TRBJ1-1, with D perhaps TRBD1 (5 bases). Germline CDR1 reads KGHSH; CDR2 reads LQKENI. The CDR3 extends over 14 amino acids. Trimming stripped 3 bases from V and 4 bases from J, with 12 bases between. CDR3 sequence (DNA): TGTGCCAGCTCACCCAAGCTCAGGGTCACTGAAGCTTTCTTT. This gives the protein CASSPKLRVTEAFF.